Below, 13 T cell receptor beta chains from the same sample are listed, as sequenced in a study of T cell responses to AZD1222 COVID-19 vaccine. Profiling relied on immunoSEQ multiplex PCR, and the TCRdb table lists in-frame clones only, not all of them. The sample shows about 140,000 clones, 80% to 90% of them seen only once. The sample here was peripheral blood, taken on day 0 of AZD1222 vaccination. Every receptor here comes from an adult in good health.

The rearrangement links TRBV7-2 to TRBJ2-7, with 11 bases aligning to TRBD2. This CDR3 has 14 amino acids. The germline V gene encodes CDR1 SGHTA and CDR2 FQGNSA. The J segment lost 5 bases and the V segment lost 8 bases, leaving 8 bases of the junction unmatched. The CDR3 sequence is CASGSTSGKNEQYF. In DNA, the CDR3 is TGTGCCAGCGGATCGACTAGCGGGAAAAACGAGCAGTACTTC.

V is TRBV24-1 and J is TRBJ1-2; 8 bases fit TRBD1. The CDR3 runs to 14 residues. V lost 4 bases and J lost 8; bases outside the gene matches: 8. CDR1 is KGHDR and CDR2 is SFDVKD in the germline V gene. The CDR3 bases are TGTGCCACCAGTGACCCCGGACAGGGCGAGGGCTACACCTTC. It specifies CATSDPGQGEGYTF.

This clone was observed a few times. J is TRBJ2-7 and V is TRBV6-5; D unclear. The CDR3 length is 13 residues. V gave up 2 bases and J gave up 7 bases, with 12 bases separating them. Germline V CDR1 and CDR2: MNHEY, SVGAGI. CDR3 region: CASSYLLGIEQYF. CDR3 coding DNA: TGTGCCAGCAGTTACCTCTTGGGGATTGAGCAGTACTTC.

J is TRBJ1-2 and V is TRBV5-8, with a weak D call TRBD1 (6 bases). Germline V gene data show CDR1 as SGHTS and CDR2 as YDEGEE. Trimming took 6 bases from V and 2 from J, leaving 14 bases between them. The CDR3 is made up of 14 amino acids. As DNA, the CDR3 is TGTGCCAGCACCCGAGTGACAGGAAACTATGGCTACACCTTC. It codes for CASTRVTGNYGYTF. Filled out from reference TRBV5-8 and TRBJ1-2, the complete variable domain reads EAGVTQSPTHLIKTRGQQATLRCSPISGHTSVYWYQQALGLGLQFLLWYDEGEERNRGNFPPRFSGRQFPNYSSELNVNALELEDSALYLCASTRVTGNYGYTFGSGTRLTVV.

This chain's CDR3 is CASSLLVGSQSPLHF. CDR3 bases: TGTGCCAGCAGCTTACTGGTGGGGTCCCAATCACCCCTCCACTTT. The chain joins TRBV7-2 to TRBJ1-6; D is unclear. CDR3 size: 15 residues. The germline CDR1 and CDR2 sequences are SGHTA and FQGNSA. Trimming shortened V by 2 bases and J by 10 bases, and 15 bases separated the two germline ends.

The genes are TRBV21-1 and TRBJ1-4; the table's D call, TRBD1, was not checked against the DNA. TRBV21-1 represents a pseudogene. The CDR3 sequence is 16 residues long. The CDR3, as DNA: TGTGCCAGCAGCAAATTTCGTGGGGCCCTTAATGAAAAACTGTTTTTT. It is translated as CASSKFRGALNEKLFF.

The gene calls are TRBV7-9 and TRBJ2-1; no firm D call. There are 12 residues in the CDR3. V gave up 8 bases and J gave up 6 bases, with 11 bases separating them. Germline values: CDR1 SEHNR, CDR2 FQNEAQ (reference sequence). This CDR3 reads CASPHHGNEQFF. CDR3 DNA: TGTGCCAGCCCCCACCATGGCAATGAGCAGTTCTTC. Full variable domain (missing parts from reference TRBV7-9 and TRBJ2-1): DTGVSQNPRHKITKRGQNVTFRCDPISEHNRLYWYRQTLGQGPEFLTYFQNEAQLEKSRLLSDRFSAERPKGSFSTLEIQRTEQGDSAMYLCASPHHGNEQFFGPGTRLTVL.

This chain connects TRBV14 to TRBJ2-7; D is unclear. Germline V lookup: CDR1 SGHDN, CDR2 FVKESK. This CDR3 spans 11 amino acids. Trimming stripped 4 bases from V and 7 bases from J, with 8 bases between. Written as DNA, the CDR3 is TGTGCCAGCAGCCGGGAAGGGGAGCAGTACTTC. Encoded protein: CASSREGEQYF.

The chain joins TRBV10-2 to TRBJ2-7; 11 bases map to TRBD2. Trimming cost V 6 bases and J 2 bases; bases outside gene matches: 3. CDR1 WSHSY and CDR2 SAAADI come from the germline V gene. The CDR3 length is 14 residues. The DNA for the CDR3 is TGCGCCAGCAGGTTAGCGGGAGGGCCCTACGAGCAGTACTTC. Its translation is CASRLAGGPYEQYF.

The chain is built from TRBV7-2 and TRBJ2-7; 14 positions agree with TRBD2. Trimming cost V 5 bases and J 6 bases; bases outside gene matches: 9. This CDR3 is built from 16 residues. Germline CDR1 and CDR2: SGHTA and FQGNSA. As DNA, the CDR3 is TGTGCCAGCAGCACCGGCGGGGGACTAGCGGGAGTCGAGCAGTACTTC. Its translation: CASSTGGGLAGVEQYF.

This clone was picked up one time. The CDR3 DNA sequence: TGTGCCAGCAGTTTATTCACCGCAGGCGATACGCAGTATTTT. It encodes CASSLFTAGDTQYF. V usage is TRBV27 and J usage is TRBJ2-3; D call uncertain. The CDR3 consists of 14 residues. Germline CDR1 MNHEY, CDR2 SMNVEV (reference sequence). V lost 1 base to trimming and J lost 6 bases, with 11 bases between them.

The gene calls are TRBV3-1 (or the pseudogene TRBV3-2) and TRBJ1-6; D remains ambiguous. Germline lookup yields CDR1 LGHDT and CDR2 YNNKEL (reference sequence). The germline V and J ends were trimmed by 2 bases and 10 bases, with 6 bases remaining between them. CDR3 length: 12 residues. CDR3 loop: CASSQYQSPLHF. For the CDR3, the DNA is TGTGCCAGCAGCCAATATCAGTCACCCCTCCACTTT.

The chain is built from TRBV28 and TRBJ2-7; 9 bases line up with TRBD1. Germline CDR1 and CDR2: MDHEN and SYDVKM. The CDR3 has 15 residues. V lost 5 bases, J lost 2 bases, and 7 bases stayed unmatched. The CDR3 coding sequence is TGTGCCAGCAGTCCGGGGACAGGGTCCGCCTACGAGCAGTACTTC. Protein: CASSPGTGSAYEQYF.